This is a list of T cell receptor beta chains from one sample in a study of a mutant IDH1 vaccine in newly diagnosed glioma. For these TCRs, the target antigens are not known. This table comes from immunoSEQ multiplex PCR, and its TCRdb copy is limited to in-frame clones, with some not included. The sample includes roughly 26,000 clones, roughly 83% of them seen just once. Sequenced here: PBMCs, sampled from a glioma patient whose treatment included an IDH1 peptide vaccine. The source is a man younger than 45 with glioma. CDR3s include the opening cysteine and the closing phenylalanine or tryptophan. A D gene is named only where the DNA matches it firmly. Rows may omit the clone size; those that give it use once, few, many or a size class.

size,V,J,length,D,DNA,CDR3
NA,TRBV15,TRBJ1-5,14,NA,TGTGCCACCAGCCGACGCAGGGGAAATCAGCCCCAGCATTTT,CATSRRRGNQPQHF
few,TRBV6-5,TRBJ1-1,11,NA,TGTGCCAGCATCGGGAACACTGAAGCTTTCTTT,CASIGNTEAFF
NA,TRBV19,TRBJ1-2,14,NA,TGTGCCAGTATGGGGATGGCCAGGGACTATGGCTACACCTTC,CASMGMARDYGYTF
NA,TRBV25-1,TRBJ2-7,15,TRBD1,TGTGCCAGCAGTGACACAGGGGGCAAGAGGGGCGAGCAGTACTTC,CASSDTGGKRGEQYF
NA,TRBV7-2,TRBJ2-5,14,TRBD2,TGTGCCAGCAGCTTAGGACTAGCGGGGAAGACCCAGTACTTC,CASSLGLAGKTQYF
NA,TRBV29-1,TRBJ1-1,14,TRBD1,TGCAGCGTTCCTGGGGGACAGAGGGCGGGTGAAGCTTTCTTT,CSVPGGQRAGEAFF
NA,TRBV4-2,TRBJ2-6,20,NA,TGTGCCAGCAGCCAAGACCCGGTCGGCAGGGATGACTCTGGGGCCAACGTCCTGACTTTC,CASSQDPVGRDDSGANVLTF
NA,TRBV6-1,TRBJ1-1,14,TRBD1,TGTGCCAGCAGTGTACGGGACAGTAGAACTGAAGCTTTCTTT,CASSVRDSRTEAFF
NA,TRBV6-1,TRBJ2-2,14,NA,TGTGCCCACCGTCGGACAGACGCCTCCGGGGAGCTGTTTTTT,CAHRRTDASGELFF
NA,TRBV7-9,TRBJ1-1,16,NA,TGTGCCAGCAGCTATTCCGTTGGGCGGTTGAACACTGAAGCTTTCTTT,CASSYSVGRLNTEAFF
NA,TRBV5-6,TRBJ1-2,14,NA,TGTGCCAGCAGCTCCCGGGACGGTCCCTATGGCTACACCTTC,CASSSRDGPYGYTF
NA,TRBV5-1,TRBJ2-2,14,NA,TGCGCCAGCAGCTTGGAGGGGTCCCACGGGGAGCTGTTTTTT,CASSLEGSHGELFF
once,TRBV29-1,TRBJ2-1,17,TRBD2,TGCAGCGTTGAAGATCTTCGGGCTAGCGGGAGGCTGAATGAGCAGTTCTTC,CSVEDLRASGRLNEQFF
NA,TRBV6-5,TRBJ2-6,12,NA,TGTGCCAGCAGGACGGGGGCCAACGTCCTGACTTTC,CASRTGANVLTF
NA,TRBV10-1,TRBJ2-1,15,TRBD2,TGCGCCAGCAGTGATTCAAGCGGGGAGTACAATGAGCAGTTCTTC,CASSDSSGEYNEQFF
NA,TRBV5-6,TRBJ1-2,15,TRBD1,TGTGCCAGCAGACAAACAGGGGGCGATGACTATGGCTACACCTTC,CASRQTGGDDYGYTF
NA,TRBV5-3,TRBJ1-2,14,NA,TGTGCCAGAAGCTTAGCTACAGGGTGGTATGGCTACACCTTC,CARSLATGWYGYTF
NA,TRBV25-1,TRBJ2-1,15,TRBD2,TGTGCCAGCAGCCCCAAGGGAGGGCTATACAATGAGCAGTTCTTC,CASSPKGGLYNEQFF
NA,TRBV5-1,TRBJ2-7,16,TRBD2,TGCGCCAGCAGCCAAATAGCGGGAGGGCCCTCCTACGAGCAGTACTTC,CASSQIAGGPSYEQYF
once,TRBV25-1,TRBJ2-3,14,NA,TGTGCCAGCAGTGAAGTAGGGGTCACAGATACGCAGTATTTT,CASSEVGVTDTQYF
NA,TRBV2,TRBJ1-6,13,NA,TGTGCCAGCACGACAGTTGCTAATTCACCCCTCCACTTT,CASTTVANSPLHF
NA,TRBV15,TRBJ1-1,16,NA,TGTGCCACCAGCAGAGGTTCGGGGGGCGCGAGCACTGAAGCTTTCTTT,CATSRGSGGASTEAFF
NA,TRBV19,TRBJ1-1,12,NA,TGTGCCAGTGGCGACACGAACACTGAAGCTTTCTTT,CASGDTNTEAFF
once,TRBV5-1,TRBJ1-4,14,NA,TGCGCCAGCAGTGGGACCACAACTAATGAAAAACTGTTTTTT,CASSGTTTNEKLFF
once,TRBV5-1,TRBJ2-7,14,NA,TGCGCCAGCAGTGACGGTACTATAGGGACAGAGCAGTACTTC,CASSDGTIGTEQYF
NA,TRBV7-3,TRBJ2-3,14,NA,TGTGCCAGCAGCGCTCAGGGGAGCGCAGATACGCAGTATTTT,CASSAQGSADTQYF
few,TRBV9,TRBJ2-2,13,NA,TGTGCCAGCAGCGTAGAGAACACCGGGGAGCTGTTTTTT,CASSVENTGELFF
NA,TRBV6-5,TRBJ1-2,13,NA,TGTGCCAGCAGTTACGGGTACAGCTATGGCTACACCTTC,CASSYGYSYGYTF
NA,TRBV6-6,TRBJ1-2,15,NA,TGTGCCAGCAGTGTGCACGCAAAACGGGTGGGAGGCTACACCTTC,CASSVHAKRVGGYTF